Presented here are 14 T cell receptor beta chains from one specimen sequenced in a study of blood T cell repertoires in COVID-19. TCRdb keeps only in-frame clones here, not all; method: immunoSEQ multiplex PCR. The data show about 480,000 clones, approximately 90% seen once. The source material was peripheral blood. The receptors were sampled from a woman aged 50 to 60 with COVID-19, enrolled during active disease.

V usage is TRBV19 and J usage is TRBJ1-5; possible D gene TRBD1, 5 bases. The CDR3 is 14 amino acids. Germline assignment: CDR1 LNHDA and CDR2 SQIVND (reference sequence). Trimming pared 10 bases from V and 6 bases from J, leaving 19 bases between. For the CDR3, the DNA is TGTGCCACCCAAATCCGGGACTCGGGTCAGCCCCAGCATTTT. This sequence encodes CATQIRDSGQPQHF.

V usage is TRBV5-1 and J usage is TRBJ2-5; TRBD1 matches 8 bases. CDR3 length: 17 residues. CDR1 SGHRS and CDR2 YFSETQ come from the germline V gene. Unmatched junction bases numbered 12, after V lost 4 bases and J lost 1 base. The CDR3 loop is CASSVLPDRALQETQYF. CDR3 coding DNA: TGCGCCAGCAGCGTCCTCCCGGACAGGGCCCTCCAAGAGACCCAGTACTTC.

The chain links TRBV9 to TRBJ2-2, with 9 bases lining up with TRBD1. Trimming cost V 4 bases and J 9 bases; bases outside gene matches: 13. CDR1 SGDLS and CDR2 YYNGEE come from the germline V gene. This CDR3 region has 16 residues. The CDR3 bases are TGTGCCAGCAGCCTCCGGGACAGGGTGGAATCCAGGGAGCTGTTTTTT. This translates into CASSLRDRVESRELFF.

This rearrangement joins TRBV10-3 to TRBJ2-7, with a weak D call TRBD1 (5 bases). Germline V lookup: CDR1 ENHRY, CDR2 SYGVKD. V was pared by 2 bases and J by 0 bases, with 11 bases between. There are 15 residues in the CDR3. The CDR3: CAISEATVSSYEQYF. CDR3 nucleotide sequence: TGTGCCATCAGTGAGGCGACAGTTTCCTCCTACGAGCAGTACTTC.

The chain is built from TRBV27 and TRBJ1-2, with D possibly being TRBD1 (5 bases). The CDR3 is made up of 13 amino acids. Trimming stripped 1 base from V and 8 bases from J, with 11 bases between. The germline gives CDR1 MNHEY, CDR2 SMNVEV (reference sequence). The CDR3, as DNA: TGTGCCAGCAGTTTATTAGCGGGGGGAGGCTACACCTTC. It codes for CASSLLAGGGYTF.

This sequence joins TRBV21-1 and TRBJ1-6; no DNA check was done on the table's D call, TRBD1. TRBV21-1 is a pseudogene. This CDR3 has 16 amino acids. CDR3 amino acids: CASSMARFSYNSPLHF. In DNA form, the CDR3 reads TGTGCCAGCAGCATGGCCAGGTTCTCCTATAATTCACCCCTCCACTTT.

The chain links TRBV6-6 to TRBJ1-2; 7 bases are a match to TRBD1. The CDR3 is 14 amino acids. The ends lost 6 bases at V and 7 bases at J; junction bases unmatched: 11. Germline V gene lookup returns CDR1 MNHNY and CDR2 SVGAGI (reference sequence). The CDR3: CASSQRSGGGGYTF. Here the CDR3 DNA reads TGTGCCAGCAGCCAGCGGTCAGGGGGTGGTGGCTACACCTTC.

This rearrangement joins TRBV6-5 to TRBJ2-7, with 8 bases matching TRBD1. Germline V gene sequence: CDR1 MNHEY, CDR2 SVGAGI. Trimming removed 7 bases from V and 5 bases from J; junction bases left unmatched: 13. The CDR3 is made up of 15 amino acids. The CDR3 DNA reads TGTGCCAGCACCCCGGGGCAGGGGGCGCTGAACGAGCAGTACTTC. It encodes CASTPGQGALNEQYF.

The genes are TRBV7-2 and TRBJ2-7; 7 positions match TRBD1. This CDR3 comprises 15 residues. The V gene's germline CDR1 is SGHTA and CDR2 FQGNSA. V lost 6 bases, J lost 1 base, and 9 bases stayed unmatched. The CDR3 here is CASRRRQGSSYEQYF. DNA of the CDR3: TGTGCCAGCAGACGCCGACAGGGTTCGTCCTACGAGCAGTACTTC.

The V call is TRBV28, the J call TRBJ2-7; D remains ambiguous. The CDR3 contains 14 residues. Per germline, CDR1 MDHEN and CDR2 SYDVKM. V was shortened by 4 bases and J by 0 bases, with 10 bases between the two germline ends. The DNA for the CDR3 is TGTGCCAGCAGTTCCCCAAGCCTCTCCTACGAGCAGTACTTC. Translating it yields CASSSPSLSYEQYF. The full variable domain, its missing parts supplied by reference TRBV28 and TRBJ2-7, is DVKVTQSSRYLVKRTGEKVFLECVQDMDHENMFWYRQDPGLGLRLIYFSYDVKMKEKGDIPEGYSVSREKKERFSLILESASTNQTSMYLCASSSPSLSYEQYFGPGTRLTVT.

The chain employs TRBV19 and TRBJ2-7, with D hard to call. V was cut by 0 bases and J by 2 bases, with 5 bases left in between. The CDR3 extends over 13 amino acids. The germline CDR1 and CDR2 sequences are LNHDA and SQIVND (reference sequence). The CDR3 loop reads CASSIDSAYEQYF. The CDR3 DNA sequence: TGTGCCAGTAGTATAGATTCAGCCTACGAGCAGTACTTC.

The chain links TRBV7-9 to TRBJ2-2; TRBD1 aligns across 9 bases. With V trimmed by 5 bases and J by 9 bases, 13 bases remained unmatched. The V gene's germline CDR1 is SEHNR and CDR2 FQNEAQ (reference sequence). The CDR3 sequence is 16 residues long. In nucleotides, the CDR3 is TGTGCCAGCAGCACGACCGGGACAGGGCATCACCGGGAGCTGTTTTTT. Translated, it gives CASSTTGTGHHRELFF.

The chain uses TRBV30 and TRBJ2-1; the match to TRBD1 covers 8 bases. The CDR3 contains 14 residues. After removal of 2 bases from V and 7 bases from J, the junction contained 7 bases not matched to a gene. From germline, CDR1 is GTSNPN and CDR2 SVGIG (reference sequence). The CDR3 region has the DNA TGTGCCTGGAGTAGGGGACAGGCGATAAATGAGCAGTTCTTC. Amino acids: CAWSRGQAINEQFF.

The chain links TRBV2 to TRBJ1-5; 7 positions match TRBD1. This CDR3 spans 14 amino acids. The germline CDR1 and CDR2 sequences are SNHLY and FYNNEI. The trim removed 4 bases at V and 3 bases at J, leaving 3 bases unmatched. This CDR3 is CASSVDRINQPQHF. The CDR3 region has the DNA TGTGCCAGCAGTGTGGACAGGATCAATCAGCCCCAGCATTTT.